This TCR beta chain was captured in a study of T cell responses to AZD1222 COVID-19 vaccine (dated by TCRdb to the early 2020s). In the study overall: TCR sequencing was performed for roughly 240 trial participants, of whom 200 to 210 were given two doses of AZD1222 and around 26 were given two doses of MenACWY control vaccine. Trial participants were enrolled by age into 18-55, 56-69 and 70-plus year subgroups, with about 150, 27 and 61 TCR-sequenced participants respectively.

This clone was picked up one time. Its antigen remains undetermined. Base qualities are not provided; no much larger clone lies one nucleotide away. The CDR3 regions of human TCRbeta chains were analyzed by immunosequencing. The paper's data handling went like this. TCRs in the repertoires were compared against a reference library of SARS-CoV-2-specific TCRs that had been generated with the MIRA antigen-specificity platform. Breadth was defined as the fraction of unique TCRs that were SARS-CoV-2-associated. Depth was defined as the fraction of total T cells that were SARS-CoV-2-associated. Using the MIRA data, every spike-specific TCR was mapped to the spike region that the TCR reacted to and assigned to either a CD4 or a CD8 class. Log10-transformed breadth and depth values were compared by one-way ANOVA with Sidak's multiple comparisons tests. TCRdb provides this immuneACCESS table in a form limited to in-frame rearrangements. Some clones are lacking; in checked studies, under half of them reflect an unresolved V gene, and why the rest are absent is not known. That table furnishes V, J and clone size, whereas the DNA furnished D and trimming. In all, the sample holds roughly 150,000 clones, and roughly 88% of those were seen once. The top ten clones comprise roughly 6% of the sample.

From a lookup of the germline V gene (reference sequence), CDR1 and CDR2 are LNHDA and SQIVND. V is reduced by 5 bases and J by 7 bases, leaving a spacing of 14 bases between them. Taken from cysteine to phenylalanine, the CDR3 has 13 residues. The CDR3 DNA has 39 bases and is translated from base 1. Study-wide findings and limitations: Spike-specific TCR breadth and depth rose significantly after two AZD1222 doses compared with day 0 and with MenACWY recipients. Conclusions about previously exposed vaccinees are limited because only six or seven AZD1222 recipients were SARS-CoV-2 seropositive at baseline. In the small 56-69-year group, the increase in depth fell short of significance, most likely because of low power. Nearly half of unique spike-specific TCRs reportedly recognized epitopes outside regions mutated in the B.1.351 and B.1.1.7 variants. Most participants were white British and females outnumbered males, and the authors suggested that clonal diversity may have been underestimated. Because no samples from the day 14 peak response were available, repertoires could be characterized only after the peak T cell response. Vaccine-associated CD4 TCRs spanned the whole spike protein, with dominant responses in regions 160-218 and 743-854.

Per the publication, the time point label means: about 28 days (+/-7) after the second vaccine dose. AZD1222 recipients given second doses at about 4 weeks or at about 12 weeks were pooled, since spike-specific TCR depth and breadth were not found to differ between the two schedules. Vaccinee samples were obtained from the UK trials COV001 and COV002, which included a single-blind randomized controlled phase 2/3 trial of AZD1222 (ChAdOx1 nCoV-19) in healthy adults. For TCRbeta chain sequencing, PBMC samples from trial participants were taken at day 0 and at day 28 after the second dose. The sequenced sample was peripheral blood, obtained 28 days after the second AZD1222 dose. The chain is made from TRBV19 and TRBJ1-2; the D gene assignment is ambiguous. This clonotype originated in an adult who received the AZD1222 COVID-19 vaccine. The sequenced DNA: TGTGCCAGTAGTCCCAGGCACGGTACTGGCTACACCTTC. It encodes CASSPRHGTGYTF.